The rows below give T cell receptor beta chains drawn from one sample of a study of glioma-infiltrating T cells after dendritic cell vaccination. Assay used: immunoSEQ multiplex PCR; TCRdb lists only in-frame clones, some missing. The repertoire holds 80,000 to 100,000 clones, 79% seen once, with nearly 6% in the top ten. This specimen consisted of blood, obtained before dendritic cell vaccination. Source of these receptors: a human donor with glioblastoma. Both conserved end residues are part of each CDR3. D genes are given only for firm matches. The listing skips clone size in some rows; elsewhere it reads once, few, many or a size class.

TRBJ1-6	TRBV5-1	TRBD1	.	TGCGCCAGCAGCTTGTCCACAGGGGGAAATAATTCACCCCTCCACTTT	CASSLSTGGNNSPLHF
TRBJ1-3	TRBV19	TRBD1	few	TGTGCCAGTAACCGGGACAGCTCTGGAAACACCATATATTTT	CASNRDSSGNTIYF
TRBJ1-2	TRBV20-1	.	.	TGCAGTGCTAGAGAAGACAGTGGCTACACCTTC	CSAREDSGYTF
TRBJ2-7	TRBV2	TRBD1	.	TGTGCCAGCAGGGGACAGACCCAAAGAAGGGAAGAGCAGTACTTC	CASRGQTQRREEQYF
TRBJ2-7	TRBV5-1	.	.	TGCGCCAGCAGCTTGGAGCCTCACTCCTACGAGCAGTACTTC	CASSLEPHSYEQYF
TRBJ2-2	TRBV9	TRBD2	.	TGTGCCAGCAGCGTAGAGGTTATAGCGGGCCTCGACACCGGGGAGCTGTTTTTT	CASSVEVIAGLDTGELFF
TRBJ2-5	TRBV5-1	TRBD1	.	TGCGCCAGCAGACAGGGGACAGCCCAAGAGACCCAGTACTTC	CASRQGTAQETQYF
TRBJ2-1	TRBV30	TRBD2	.	TGTGCCTGGATCGGCGGGAGGGCCTACAATGAGCAGTTCTTC	CAWIGGRAYNEQFF
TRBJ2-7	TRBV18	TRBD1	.	TGTGCCAGCTCACCCGGGACAGGGAGCCCTTACGAGCAGTACTTC	CASSPGTGSPYEQYF
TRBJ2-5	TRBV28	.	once	TGTGCCAGCGGGGGCAACGGCAAAGAGACCCAGTACTTC	CASGGNGKETQYF
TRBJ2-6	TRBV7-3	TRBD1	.	TGTGCCAGCAGCCCCACAGTCCCCTGGGACAGGTCCTCTGGGGCCAACGTCCTGACTTTC	CASSPTVPWDRSSGANVLTF
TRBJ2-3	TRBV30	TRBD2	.	TGTGCCTGGAGTGTAGGGACTAGCGGGGGGATGCAGTATTTT	CAWSVGTSGGMQYF
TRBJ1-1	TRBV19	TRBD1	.	TGTGCCAGTAGTATATGGGGGACAGGGAAAGCTGAAGCTTTCTTT	CASSIWGTGKAEAFF
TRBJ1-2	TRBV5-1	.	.	TGCGCCAGCAGCTGGGCAGCTACTAACTATGGCTACACCTTC	CASSWAATNYGYTF
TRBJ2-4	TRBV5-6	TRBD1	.	TGTGCCAGCAGCTTGGAACAGGGGGCGGCCAAAAACATTCAGTACTTC	CASSLEQGAAKNIQYF
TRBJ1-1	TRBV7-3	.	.	TGTGCCAGCGCTGACACCGCGAACACTGAAGCTTTCTTT	CASADTANTEAFF
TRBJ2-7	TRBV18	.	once	TGTGCCAGCTCACCCGGGGTCCAAAGACACGAGCAGTACTTC	CASSPGVQRHEQYF
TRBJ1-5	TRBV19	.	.	TGTGCCAGTAGTTTTTCGTTTGTCTCGGGTCAGCCCCAGCATTTT	CASSFSFVSGQPQHF
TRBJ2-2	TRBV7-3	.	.	TGTGCCAGCAGCTTAAGAGCGTTTAACACCGGGGAGCTGTTTTTT	CASSLRAFNTGELFF
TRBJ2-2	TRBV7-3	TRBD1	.	TGTGCCAGCAGCTCCAGGGGGAACGTTGGGGAGCTGTTTTTT	CASSSRGNVGELFF
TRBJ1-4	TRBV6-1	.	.	TGTGCCAGCAGAGCTGACAGGACTCGGGAAAAACTGTTTTTT	CASRADRTREKLFF
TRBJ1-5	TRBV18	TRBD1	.	TGTGCCAGCTCATACGGGACAGATAATCAGCCCCAGCATTTT	CASSYGTDNQPQHF
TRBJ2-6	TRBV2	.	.	TGTGCCAGCAGTGAAGCCCGACAAACGAGTACTGGGGCCAACGTCCTGACTTTC	CASSEARQTSTGANVLTF
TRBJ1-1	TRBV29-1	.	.	TGCAGCGTTCAGGGGCTTATCGAGGGCACTGAAGCTTTCTTT	CSVQGLIEGTEAFF
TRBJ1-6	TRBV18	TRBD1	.	TGTGCCAGCTCCCCAGGGGGGAATTCACCCCTCCACTTT	CASSPGGNSPLHF
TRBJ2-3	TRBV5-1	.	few	TGCGCCAGCAGCTTGCGGGACTCGGGTACGCAGTATTTT	CASSLRDSGTQYF
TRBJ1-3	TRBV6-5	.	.	TGTGCCAGCAGTGCAGGGGCCTACACCATATATTTT	CASSAGAYTIYF
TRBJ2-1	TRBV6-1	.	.	TGTGCCAGCAGTGAATTACAGACCCTCTACAATGAGCAGTTCTTC	CASSELQTLYNEQFF
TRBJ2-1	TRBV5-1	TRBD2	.	TGCGCCAGCAGACCGCTAGCGGGGTTCTCCTACAATGAGCAGTTCTTC	CASRPLAGFSYNEQFF
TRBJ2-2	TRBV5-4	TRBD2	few	TGTGCCAGCAGCTTGGCGGCTAGCGGGAGTATGACCGGGGAGCTGTTTTTT	CASSLAASGSMTGELFF
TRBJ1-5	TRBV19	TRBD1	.	TGTGCCAGTACCCCGGGACAGTTCTTTGGTCAGCCCCAGCATTTT	CASTPGQFFGQPQHF
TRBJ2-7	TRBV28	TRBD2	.	TGTGCCAGCAGGCCAGGGACTAGTGTCGTCGAGCAGTACTTC	CASRPGTSVVEQYF
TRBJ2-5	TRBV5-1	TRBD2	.	TGCGCCAGCAGCGTACAGCCGACTAGCGGGATGGGGACCCAGTACTTC	CASSVQPTSGMGTQYF
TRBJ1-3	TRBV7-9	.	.	TGTGCCAGCAGCTTACTAACAGGGCCTGGAAACACCATATATTTT	CASSLLTGPGNTIYF
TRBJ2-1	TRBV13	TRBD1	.	TGTGCCAGCAGCATTCAGACAGGGGTAGGCAATGAGCAGTTCTTC	CASSIQTGVGNEQFF
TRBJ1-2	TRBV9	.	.	TGTGCCAGCAGCGTAGGATGGGTCCTAGGTGGCTACACCTTC	CASSVGWVLGGYTF